The next 28 T cell receptor beta chains were all read from a single sample in a study of T-cell reconstitution after alpha-beta-depleted transplantation in children. Preparation of the TCRbeta library used unique molecular identifiers. One entry per CDR3 protein, called by TCRdb with MiXCR from the PCR reads. The sample yields almost 600,000 distinct CDR3 sequences, over 25% seen once. Sequencing used PBMCs, obtained before TCRalphabeta/CD19-depleted stem cell transplant. The receptors were gathered from a boy under two years old with Wiskott-Aldrich syndrome, due to receive a stem cell transplant.

The gene calls are TRBV7-8 and TRBJ1-1; TRBD1 aligns across 8 bases. Germline V gene sequence: CDR1 SGHVS, CDR2 FQNEAQ. V gave up 5 bases and J gave up 0 bases; unmatched junction bases: 5. This CDR3 is 15 amino acids long. This CDR3 is CASSPIRGLNTEAFF. Written as DNA, the CDR3 is TGTGCCAGCAGCCCCATCAGGGGGCTGAACACTGAAGCTTTCTTT.

This clonotype showed up just a few times. CDR3 sequence (DNA): TGTGCCAGCAGTCCTAAAACTAGCACAGATACGCAGTATTTT. It translates to CASSPKTSTDTQYF. The chain has TRBV12-3 or TRBV12-4 and TRBJ2-3; D ambiguous. V was cut by 5 bases and J by 0 bases, with 9 bases left in between. This CDR3 region has 14 residues.

This clonotype has more than one count but fewer than ten. The chain has TRBV12-3 or TRBV12-4 and TRBJ1-1; no definite D call. Between the trimmed V and J ends, which lost 7 bases and 0 bases, there was a span of 12 bases. The CDR3 is made up of 14 amino acids. This CDR3 is CASKRAGMNTEAFF. CDR3 nucleotide sequence: TGTGCCAGCAAGCGGGCCGGGATGAACACTGAAGCTTTCTTT.

This clonotype appeared a few times. This sequence joins TRBV20-1 and TRBJ2-1; 14 bases line up with TRBD2. Unmatched junction bases numbered 5, after V lost 3 bases and J lost 7 bases. The CDR3 has 15 residues. CDR1 is DFQATT, CDR2 SNEGSKA, per germline (reference sequence). The CDR3, as DNA: TGCAGTGCTAGCTCCGGGACTAGCGGGAGAAATGAGCAGTTCTTC. This codes for CSASSGTSGRNEQFF.

V and J are TRBV20-1 and TRBJ2-5, with 8 positions matching TRBD1. Trimming at V came to 3 bases and at J to 4 bases, leaving 1 base not matched to a gene. The CDR3 length is 12 residues. The V gene's germline CDR1 is DFQATT and CDR2 SNEGSKA (reference sequence). The CDR3, as DNA: TGCAGTGCTAGGACAGGGGTAGAGACCCAGTACTTC. Protein product: CSARTGVETQYF.

The V call is TRBV20-1, the J call TRBJ2-3, with a possible D match to TRBD2 (5 bases). The germline V gene encodes CDR1 DFQATT and CDR2 SNEGSKA (reference sequence). The CDR3 consists of 17 residues. Deletions cut 4 bases from V and 6 bases from J, with 26 bases between. CDR3 sequence: CSATLARQFSLMDTQYF. The CDR3 DNA reads TGCAGTGCTACCCTAGCAAGGCAATTTTCTTTAATGGATACGCAGTATTTT.

The table lists this clonotype with many counts. The genes are TRBV5-1 and TRBJ2-5; no clear D. From germline, CDR1 is SGHRS and CDR2 YFSETQ. V lost 0 bases and J 2 bases, leaving 8 bases between the germline ends. The CDR3 sequence is 14 residues long. The CDR3 region has the DNA TGCGCCAGCAGCTTGGTTCCGGATCAAGAGACCCAGTACTTC. Translating gives CASSLVPDQETQYF.

CDR3 DNA: TGTGCCAGCAGCCCCGTTAATGGAATCTTAACTGAAGGCTACACCTTC. Its translation: CASSPVNGILTEGYTF. This chain joins TRBV12-3 or TRBV12-4 and TRBJ1-2, with D unresolved. Trimming pared 6 bases from V and 8 bases from J, leaving 25 bases between. The CDR3 covers 16 residues.

The chain combines TRBV27 with TRBJ2-6; D gene uncertain. Germline V lookup: CDR1 MNHEY, CDR2 SMNVEV (reference sequence). The CDR3 runs 17 residues. Trimming cost V 2 bases and J 0 bases, with 11 bases left between them. CDR3 sequence (DNA): TGTGCCAGCAGTTTAAGGGTTTTGAGCTCTGGGGCCAACGTCCTGACTTTC. It specifies CASSLRVLSSGANVLTF.

The genes are TRBV29-1 and TRBJ1-5, with D possibly being TRBD1 (5 bases). Germline CDR1 and CDR2: SQVTM and ANQGSEA. V was pared by 5 bases and J by 7 bases, with 15 bases between. The CDR3 extends over 13 amino acids. CDR3 in DNA: TGCAGCGTTCAAAGGGGAAGAGGGCAGCCCCAGCATTTT. This gives the protein CSVQRGRGQPQHF.

This chain links TRBV28 with TRBJ2-3, with D possibly matching TRBD2 (5 bases). Germline V gives CDR1 MDHEN, CDR2 SYDVKM. CDR3 length equals 15 residues. V lost 7 bases, J lost 1 base, and 15 bases lay in between. CDR3 in DNA: TGTGCCAGCAAAGAGGGTATCTGGGGCACAGATACGCAGTATTTT. It encodes CASKEGIWGTDTQYF.

This clonotype was observed a few times. V usage is TRBV9 and J usage is TRBJ2-1, with D perhaps TRBD1 or TRBD2 (6 bases each). The CDR3 is 10 amino acids. The V gene's germline CDR1 is SGDLS and CDR2 YYNGEE. V was pared by 7 bases and J by 10 bases, with 9 bases between. CDR3 DNA: TGTGCCAGCGGGGGGACAGAGCAGTTCTTC. Its translation is CASGGTEQFF.

This clonotype was counted a few times. This chain links TRBV5-1 with TRBJ2-7; a weak D match, TRBD2 (6 bases). Germline CDR1 reads SGHRS; CDR2 reads YFSETQ. The V and J ends lost 3 bases and 2 bases respectively, with 9 bases between them. This CDR3 is 13 amino acids long. The CDR3 spells CASSSRGTYEQYF. In DNA, the CDR3 is TGCGCCAGCAGCTCTCGGGGGACCTACGAGCAGTACTTC.

The rearrangement links TRBV30 to TRBJ2-1, with D tentatively TRBD2 (6 bases). Trimming pared 4 bases from V and 2 bases from J, leaving 18 bases between. CDR3 length equals 16 residues. CDR1 GTSNPN and CDR2 SVGIG come from the germline V gene (reference sequence). This CDR3 is CAWTPRRTTAYNEQFF. CDR3 bases: TGTGCCTGGACTCCGCGGAGGACTACAGCCTACAATGAGCAGTTCTTC.

The chain links TRBV20-1 to TRBJ2-1; no definite D call. Deletions cut 3 bases from V and 11 bases from J, with 8 bases between. Per germline, CDR1 DFQATT and CDR2 SNEGSKA (reference sequence). CDR3 size: 10 residues. CDR3 sequence (DNA): TGCAGTGCTAGCTCCGTAAAGCAGTTCTTC. The encoded protein is CSASSVKQFF.

This clonotype was recorded a few times. The chain recombines TRBV9 with TRBJ1-4; 8 bases line up with TRBD1. CDR1 is SGDLS, CDR2 YYNGEE, per germline. CDR3 size: 18 residues. The V and J ends lost 4 bases and 3 bases, in that order; junction bases with no gene match: 14. The CDR3, as DNA: TGTGCCAGCAGCCCTCGACAGGGGCCCCCTTTCCCTAATGAAAAACTGTTTTTT. It is translated as CASSPRQGPPFPNEKLFF.

A few counts support this clonotype. V is TRBV7-9 and J is TRBJ2-3; 14 bases are a match to TRBD2. CDR1 SEHNR and CDR2 FQNEAQ come from the germline V gene (reference sequence). This CDR3 spans 17 amino acids. The junction had 10 bases not matched to a gene; V was cut back by 3 bases and J by 8 bases. This CDR3 is CASSFSLTSGRESTQYF. DNA for the CDR3: TGTGCCAGCAGCTTTTCACTGACTAGCGGGAGGGAGAGTACGCAGTATTTT.

The V and J genes are TRBV5-6 and TRBJ2-3, with D possibly matching TRBD2 (5 bases). From germline, CDR1 is SGHDT and CDR2 YYEEEE. The CDR3 sequence is 15 residues long. Trimming left V 2 bases short and J 4 bases short, with 14 bases between. The chain's CDR3 is CASSFGLANSDTQYF. CDR3 DNA sequence: TGTGCCAGCAGCTTCGGGCTAGCCAACTCAGATACGCAGTATTTT.

This clonotype was seen only a few times. V gene TRBV20-1 combines with J gene TRBJ2-5; D gene ambiguous. Germline values: CDR1 DFQATT, CDR2 SNEGSKA (reference sequence). The CDR3 spans 10 residues. V lost 5 bases and J 6 bases, leaving 7 bases between the germline ends. The CDR3 protein is CSARGQTQYF. The CDR3 region has the DNA TGCAGTGCTCGCGGACAGACCCAGTACTTC.

The rearrangement uses TRBV6-5 and TRBJ2-5; D is uncertain. Germline V gene lookup returns CDR1 MNHEY and CDR2 SVGAGI. Between the trimmed V and J ends, which lost 0 bases and 6 bases, there was a span of 11 bases. This CDR3 region has 14 residues. The CDR3 DNA follows: TGTGCCAGCAGTTACTCGACCGCCGAGAAGACCCAGTACTTC. It codes for CASSYSTAEKTQYF.

The chain carries TRBV20-1 and TRBJ2-1; 9 bases are shared with TRBD2. CDR1 is DFQATT and CDR2 is SNEGSKA in the germline V gene (reference sequence). The CDR3 covers 14 residues. The V gene end was trimmed by 3 bases and the J gene end by 7 bases; junction bases not matched to a gene: 7. The CDR3 bases are TGCAGTGCTAGGAGGCTAGCGGGAATGAATGAGCAGTTCTTC. Protein: CSARRLAGMNEQFF.

This chain links TRBV7-9 with TRBJ1-2; D gene ambiguous. CDR1 is SEHNR and CDR2 is FQNEAQ in the germline V gene (reference sequence). V lost 5 bases, J lost 8 bases, and 12 bases lay in between. The CDR3 has 12 amino acids. The CDR3 DNA sequence: TGTGCCAGCAGCCCACGGGTCGACGGCTACACCTTC. It is translated as CASSPRVDGYTF.

This clonotype was counted only a few times. The CDR3 loop is CASTPATGRGEQYF. The CDR3 coding sequence is TGCGCCAGCACCCCGGCTACAGGGAGGGGCGAGCAGTACTTC. This chain links TRBV5-1 with TRBJ2-7; D might be TRBD2 (7 bases). Germline CDR1 reads SGHRS; CDR2 reads YFSETQ. The germline V and J ends were trimmed by 6 bases and 6 bases, with 19 bases remaining between them. This CDR3 spans 14 amino acids.

This chain connects TRBV7-9 to TRBJ1-6; 9 bases match TRBD1. The CDR3 is 17 residues long. The J segment lost 7 bases and the V segment lost 5 bases, leaving 12 bases of the junction unmatched. Germline V gives CDR1 SEHNR, CDR2 FQNEAQ (reference sequence). The CDR3 sequence: CASSARGTGSSNSPLHF. The CDR3 DNA reads TGTGCCAGCAGCGCCCGCGGGACAGGGAGTTCCAATTCACCCCTCCACTTT.

This clonotype appeared a few times. CDR3 loop: CASSLRPQREFPYEQYF. Written as DNA, the CDR3 is TGTGCCAGCAGTTTACGACCACAGCGGGAGTTTCCCTACGAGCAGTACTTC. V and J are TRBV12-3 or TRBV12-4 and TRBJ2-7; TRBD2 aligns across 8 bases. The trim removed 2 bases at V and 2 bases at J, leaving 11 bases unmatched. This CDR3 has 17 amino acids.

This chain connects TRBV4-1 to TRBJ2-1, with 9 positions matching TRBD2. Germline V lookup: CDR1 MGHRA, CDR2 YSYEKL. The CDR3 totals 16 residues. Germline trimming cut 1 base from V and 4 bases from J; bases unmatched to any gene: 5. CDR3 in amino acids: CASSQAPTSGYNEQFF. The DNA for the CDR3 is TGCGCCAGCAGCCAAGCCCCGACTAGCGGATACAATGAGCAGTTCTTC.

This clonotype was seen a handful of times. The rearrangement links TRBV9 to TRBJ2-7; D remains unclear. The germline V gene encodes CDR1 SGDLS and CDR2 YYNGEE. V was clipped by 0 bases and J by 2 bases, with 9 bases between them. This CDR3 is built from 14 residues. The chain's CDR3 is CASSVGALPYEQYF. The DNA for the CDR3 is TGTGCCAGCAGCGTAGGGGCACTCCCCTACGAGCAGTACTTC.

This clonotype was recorded a few times. The CDR3 spells CASSLSIEFYSEQYF. Written as DNA, the CDR3 is TGTGCCAGCAGCTTGAGTATCGAGTTCTATAGCGAGCAGTACTTC. The genes are TRBV5-5 and TRBJ2-7; D remains ambiguous. The CDR3 contains 15 residues. In germline, CDR1 is SGHKS, CDR2 YYEKEE (reference sequence). Trimming removed 1 base from V and 6 bases from J, with 17 bases in between.